These 2 T cell receptor beta chains came from one sample sequenced in a study of vaccination effects on CD4 cells after COVID-19. These receptors lack a known antigen. Some clones are missing from TCRdb's copy, which holds only in-frame ones; the method was immunoSEQ multiplex PCR. The profile shows about 34,000 clones, around 72% of them singletons. Researchers isolated CD4+ T cells once less than 13 days of culture had elapsed. The person acquired a PCR-confirmed SARS-CoV-2 infection between March and December 2020. It was two doses of either the BNT162b2 or mRNA-1273 vaccine that participants received. Sequenced material: CD4+ T cells from PBMCs cultured without peptide, taken after COVID-19 vaccination. All receptors come from a human donor who had a prior SARS-CoV-2 infection.

The chain employs TRBV19 and TRBJ2-1; no definite D call. The CDR3 is 16 amino acids. With 4 bases removed from V and 0 bases from J, the gap between germline ends came to 13 bases. In germline, CDR1 is LNHDA, CDR2 SQIVND (reference sequence). The CDR3 nucleotides read TGTGCCAGTAGTAGGGGTTGGCAAAGCTCCTACAATGAGCAGTTCTTC. It codes for CASSRGWQSSYNEQFF.

This sequence joins TRBV18 and TRBJ2-1; 7 bases fit TRBD2. The V segment lost 3 bases and the J segment 0 bases; nucleotides outside the gene matches: 8. The CDR3 is 17 amino acids. Germline CDR1 is KGHSH and CDR2 is LQKENI. CDR3 sequence: CASSPTAGASSYNEQFF. The CDR3 DNA follows: TGTGCCAGCTCACCGACTGCGGGAGCGAGCTCCTACAATGAGCAGTTCTTC.